This T cell receptor beta chain emerged from a study of blood T cell repertoires in COVID-19. Study at large: Acute and convalescent COVID-19 samples came from the United States, Italy and Spain. Nucleic acid was either cDNA or gDNA, and it came from T cells, B-cell-depleted T cells, or PBMCs.

This CDR3 has 15 residues. Trimming took 3 bases from V and 8 from J; bases not matched to a gene: 6. CDR1 and CDR2 (germline): MGHRA, YSYEKL. Categorization into cohorts depended on clinical history that participants reported. Recovery among Cohort 3 donors was established by two negative PCRs, clearance, or symptom resolution. Data came from immunoSEQ multiplex PCR; TCRdb stores just in-frame clones and leaves some out. Counted here are roughly 450,000 clones, about 92% occurring once; the ten biggest clones make up more than 0.55%. This rearrangement joins TRBV4-1 to TRBJ2-1; 11 nucleotides line up with TRBD2. Sample: PBMCs or T cells enriched from blood (not recorded which). This receptor was obtained from a man younger than 35 who had recovered from COVID-19. The CDR3 DNA is TGCGCCAGCAGCCATTGTACTAGCGGGAGTCATGAGCAGTTCTTC. Protein product: CASSHCTSGSHEQFF.